The clone carrying this TCR beta chain showed up many times. Its antigen is still unknown. TCRdb re-clonotyped the PCR reads via MiXCR. The table lists 20,000 to 30,000 clones, 20% to 25% of them singletons, with approximately 12% in the top ten. This record belongs to a study of metastatic and nonmetastatic thyroid tumors. Study-wide findings and caveats: Malignant tumors reportedly showed significantly higher TCR beta diversity than benign nodules in both blood and tumor.

Every patient was untreated before thyroid surgery. V was trimmed by 4 bases and J by 2 bases, leaving 5 bases between them. The CDR3 spans 13 residues. Germline CDR1 SGHDN, CDR2 FVKESK. Source material: blood. This clonotype originated in a male donor with papillary thyroid cancer or a benign thyroid nodule (not recorded which). Some clones in this sample may be carry-over from other donors' samples. V and J are TRBV14 and TRBJ2-2; D not certain. The chain's CDR3 is CASSLDNTGELFF. Here the CDR3 DNA reads TGTGCCAGCAGCCTCGACAACACCGGGGAGCTGTTTTTT.